These 9 T cell receptor beta chains were sequenced from one sample in a study of Graves' ophthalmopathy and Graves' hyperthyroidism. RNA transcripts served as template for amplifying TCR beta CDR3 sequences. HTBI-primed RT-PCR formed the first round, and a multiplex PCR formed the second. Using its own MiXCR run on the multiplex PCR reads, TCRdb lists one record per CDR3 protein. The repertoire consists of 200,000 to 250,000 distinct CDR3 sequences, with 20% to 25% occurring once and the leading ten covering around two fifths. Sequenced: peripheral blood. The receptors stem from a woman in her forties or fifties with Graves' ophthalmopathy.

This clonotype occurred many times. The gene calls are TRBV29-1 and TRBJ2-7; D remains unclear. Trimming stripped 2 bases from V and 4 bases from J, with 9 bases between. CDR3 length equals 12 residues. The V gene's germline CDR1 is SQVTM and CDR2 ANQGSEA. The CDR3 region has the DNA TGCAGCGTTGAATTGGGCGGTTACGAGCAGTACTTC. Translation gives CSVELGGYEQYF.

Many counts were recorded for this clonotype. V usage is TRBV5-1 and J usage is TRBJ2-6; D ambiguous. Trimming took off 4 bases at V and 0 bases at J, with 8 bases between the two ends. Germline assignment: CDR1 SGHRS and CDR2 YFSETQ. This CDR3 comprises 15 residues. The CDR3 sequence: CASSRQSSGANVLTF. Here the CDR3 DNA reads TGCGCCAGCAGCCGTCAGAGCTCTGGGGCCAACGTCCTGACTTTC.

V and J are TRBV6-1 and TRBJ2-2; 10 nucleotides agree with TRBD2. Germline V CDR1 and CDR2: MNHNS, SASEGT. There are 17 residues in the CDR3. With 5 bases clipped from V and 1 base from J, the junction kept 7 bases outside the gene matches. The CDR3 reads CASSIEAGGVNTGELFF. The CDR3 DNA reads TGTGCCAGCAGTATAGAAGCGGGAGGGGTGAACACCGGGGAGCTGTTTTTT.

This clonotype was seen repeatedly, ten times or more. CDR3 residues: CASSQEGLDYEQYF. DNA of the CDR3: TGTGCCAGCAGCCAAGAGGGGCTAGATTACGAGCAGTACTTC. This chain links TRBV4-2 with TRBJ2-7; possible D gene TRBD1, 5 bases. This CDR3 comprises 14 residues. V gave up 0 bases and J gave up 4 bases, with 10 bases separating them. CDR1 is LGHNA and CDR2 is YNFKEQ in the germline V gene.

This clonotype has a count of ten or more. The rearrangement joins TRBV12-3 or TRBV12-4 to TRBJ1-2; no definite D call. Deletions cut 3 bases from V and 7 bases from J, with 12 bases between. This CDR3 comprises 13 residues. CDR3 nucleotide sequence: TGTGCCAGCAGTTTCCGCTCCAGGAGTGGCTACACCTTC. Translation gives CASSFRSRSGYTF.

V and J are TRBV20-1 and TRBJ1-6; no firm D call. The CDR3 totals 14 residues. Trimming pared 2 bases from V and 6 bases from J, leaving 11 bases between. Germline V gene sequence: CDR1 DFQATT, CDR2 SNEGSKA (reference sequence). CDR3 bases: TGCAGTGCTAGACGCTATACCCGTAATTCACCCCTCCACTTT. Translated: CSARRYTRNSPLHF.

This clonotype was seen repeatedly, ten times or more. The V call is TRBV6-1, the J call TRBJ1-2; possibly TRBD1 for D (6 bases). Per the germline V gene, CDR1 is MNHNS and CDR2 is SASEGT. The CDR3 spans 16 residues. V was pared by 6 bases and J by 1 base, with 18 bases between. The CDR3 nucleotides read TGTGCCAGCAGCGGGGGGGGGCAGAGTGATAACTATGGCTACACCTTC. Its translation: CASSGGGQSDNYGYTF.

The sample holds many counts of this clonotype. This chain uses TRBV24-1 with TRBJ2-2; 8 bases line up with TRBD2. The CDR3 runs 16 residues. From germline, CDR1 is KGHDR and CDR2 SFDVKD. J gave up 5 bases and V 3 bases, and 7 bases lay outside the gene matches. CDR3 sequence reads: CATSDKGTRGTGELFF. For the CDR3, the DNA is TGTGCCACCAGTGATAAAGGGACTAGAGGGACCGGGGAGCTGTTTTTT.

This clonotype was observed many times. V usage is TRBV5-1 and J usage is TRBJ2-4; 12 nucleotides agree with TRBD2. Germline CDR1 is SGHRS and CDR2 is YFSETQ. After removal of 4 bases from V and 0 bases from J, the junction contained 8 bases not matched to a gene. This CDR3 has 18 amino acids. The CDR3 bases are TGCGCCAGCAGCGACCCTCCGGGACTAGCGGGAGCCAAAAACATTCAGTACTTC. Residues: CASSDPPGLAGAKNIQYF.